This passage covers 12 T cell receptor beta chains from one sample sequenced in a study of cytomegalovirus exposure and HLA in healthy donors (dated by TCRdb to about 2017). Library method: the immunoSEQ multiplex PCR assay. The multiplex PCR relied on a mix of 60 forward primers for TCR Vbeta segments and 13 reverse primers for TCR Jbeta segments. TCRdb provides this immuneACCESS table in a form limited to in-frame rearrangements. Some clones are lacking; in checked studies, under half of them reflect an unresolved V gene, and why the rest are absent is not known. The sample table records over 150,000 clones; around four fifths of these occur just once. The ten largest clones take up 1.2% to 1.5% of the sample. The sample consisted of PBMCs. Source of these receptors: a woman in her twenties or thirties in good health and CMV-seropositive.

V gene TRBV28 combines with J gene TRBJ2-7, with a weak D call TRBD2 (6 bases). Trimming removed 8 bases from V and 2 bases from J, with 13 bases in between. Germline assignment: CDR1 MDHEN and CDR2 SYDVKM. The CDR3 spans 13 residues. The CDR3 region has the DNA TGTGCCAGCGGTGCGGGACTTCCCTACGAGCAGTACTTC. It specifies CASGAGLPYEQYF.

The genes are TRBV9 and TRBJ2-1, with 11 bases matching TRBD2. The germline V gene has CDR1 SGDLS and CDR2 YYNGEE. CDR3 length equals 15 residues. V shed 3 bases and J 7 bases; nucleotides not matched to a gene: 6. The CDR3 protein is CASSAERTSGNEQFF. Written as DNA, the CDR3 is TGTGCCAGCAGCGCTGAGAGGACTAGCGGGAATGAGCAGTTCTTC.

The chain recombines TRBV6-5 with TRBJ2-1; D gene ambiguous. The CDR3 is 14 amino acids. Germline lookup yields CDR1 MNHEY and CDR2 SVGAGI. V gave up 2 bases and J gave up 7 bases, with 12 bases separating them. In DNA, the CDR3 is TGTGCCAGCAGTTACCCAGGAAACACGAATGAGCAGTTCTTC. Its protein product is CASSYPGNTNEQFF.

CDR3: CASSQGFVGSGPYGYTF. CDR3 DNA sequence: TGTGCCAGCAGCCAGGGGTTCGTAGGGTCAGGGCCGTATGGCTACACCTTC. The V gene is TRBV4-2, the J gene TRBJ1-2; a possible D gene is TRBD1 (5 bases). Germline lookup yields CDR1 LGHNA and CDR2 YNFKEQ. CDR3 length equals 17 residues. Trimming shortened V by 3 bases and J by 5 bases, and 22 bases separated the two germline ends.

The gene calls are TRBV30 and TRBJ2-2; 7 bases align to TRBD2. In germline, CDR1 is GTSNPN, CDR2 SVGIG (reference sequence). This CDR3 spans 16 amino acids. V shed 2 bases and J 2 bases; nucleotides not matched to a gene: 8. The CDR3 protein is CAWSRGGSGNTGELFF. CDR3 nucleotide sequence: TGTGCCTGGAGTCGGGGCGGGAGTGGTAACACCGGGGAGCTGTTTTTT.

The rearrangement joins TRBV5-6 to TRBJ2-7, with 11 positions matching TRBD2. Trimming at V came to 3 bases and at J to 2 bases, leaving 4 bases not matched to a gene. The germline CDR1 and CDR2 sequences are SGHDT and YYEEEE. The CDR3 is made up of 15 amino acids. The CDR3 loop is CASSSGLAGPYEQYF. The CDR3 region has the DNA TGTGCCAGCAGCTCCGGACTAGCGGGTCCCTACGAGCAGTACTTC.

The chain combines TRBV5-1 with TRBJ2-4; 7 nucleotides match TRBD1. V trimming: 0 bases; J trimming: 8 bases; junction bases outside the gene matches: 5. From germline, CDR1 is SGHRS and CDR2 YFSETQ. The CDR3 loop spans 14 amino acids. The CDR3: CASSLEGAGDIQYF. DNA for the CDR3: TGCGCCAGCAGCTTGGAGGGGGCTGGGGACATTCAGTACTTC.

The V call is TRBV28, the J call TRBJ2-4; a possible D gene is TRBD1 (5 bases). Trimming cost V 6 bases and J 7 bases, with 16 bases left between them. This CDR3 has 14 residues. The germline gives CDR1 MDHEN, CDR2 SYDVKM. The CDR3 DNA reads TGTGCCAGCAGCTCTGGGGCCGCCTCGAACATTCAGTACTTC. Translating gives CASSSGAASNIQYF.

This rearrangement joins TRBV7-9 to TRBJ2-2, with 8 nucleotides matching TRBD2. The germline V gene encodes CDR1 SEHNR and CDR2 FQNEAQ (reference sequence). This CDR3 spans 17 amino acids. V was clipped by 3 bases and J by 0 bases; unmatched bases: 6. The CDR3 bases are TGTGCCAGCAGCTTTGAGATTAGCGGGGCGAACACCGGGGAGCTGTTTTTT. This codes for CASSFEISGANTGELFF.

V usage is TRBV7-6 and J usage is TRBJ2-2, with D tentatively TRBD2 (5 bases). The CDR3 is 14 amino acids. The V gene lost 3 bases and the J gene lost 6 bases, with 11 bases spanning the gap. Looked up from germline, CDR1 is SGHVS and CDR2 is FNYEAQ. As DNA, the CDR3 is TGTGCCAGCAGCTTGGGCGGGTGGTCCGGGGAGCTGTTTTTT. It yields the protein CASSLGGWSGELFF.

This chain connects TRBV5-6 to TRBJ2-1; 7 bases line up with TRBD2. The CDR3 length is 13 residues. The V gene end was trimmed by 2 bases and the J gene end by 9 bases; junction bases not matched to a gene: 5. CDR1 is SGHDT, CDR2 YYEEEE, per germline. The CDR3 region has the DNA TGTGCCAGCAGCTTCGCGGGAGTAGGTGAGCAGTTCTTC. Protein: CASSFAGVGEQFF.

This clone showed up just once. V is TRBV6-6 and J is TRBJ2-7, with D maybe TRBD1 (5 bases). Germline V gene data show CDR1 as MNHNY and CDR2 as SVGAGI (reference sequence). Trimming stripped 6 bases from V and 2 bases from J, with 20 bases between. The CDR3 loop spans 16 amino acids. As DNA, the CDR3 is TGTGCCAGCAGCCGTGTCCGACAGTCAAATACCTACGAGCAGTACTTC. This encodes CASSRVRQSNTYEQYF.